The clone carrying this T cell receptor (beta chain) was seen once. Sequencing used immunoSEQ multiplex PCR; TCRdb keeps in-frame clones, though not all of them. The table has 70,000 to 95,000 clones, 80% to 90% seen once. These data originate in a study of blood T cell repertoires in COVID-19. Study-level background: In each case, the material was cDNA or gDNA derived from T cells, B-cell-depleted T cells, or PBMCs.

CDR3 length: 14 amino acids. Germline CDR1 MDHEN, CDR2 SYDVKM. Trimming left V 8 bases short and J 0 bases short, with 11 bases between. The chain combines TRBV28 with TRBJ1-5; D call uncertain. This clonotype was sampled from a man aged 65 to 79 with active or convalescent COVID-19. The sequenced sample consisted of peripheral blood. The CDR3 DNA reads TGTGCCAGCGTGACATTGTATAGCAATCAGCCCCAGCATTTT. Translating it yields CASVTLYSNQPQHF.